The clone carrying this T cell receptor (beta chain) was detected once. Its antigen remains unknown. This entry belongs to a study of shared clonotypes between healthy human individuals. Findings and caveats of the study: Generation probabilities were higher for clonotypes shared across all four sorted-subset donors than for unshared ones.

Sequencing used immunoSEQ multiplex PCR; TCRdb keeps in-frame clones, though not all of them. This sample has about a million clones, with approximately 72% found just once. The germline CDR1 and CDR2 sequences are MNHNY and SVGAGI (reference sequence). The CDR3 runs to 15 residues. The V segment lost 2 bases and the J segment 3 bases; nucleotides outside the gene matches: 4. CD45RA+ naive and CD45RA-negative memory subsets were separated from CD4+ cells. The chain has TRBV6-6 and TRBJ1-2; 9 bases align to TRBD1. This clonotype was sampled from a man aged 18 to 30 in good health. The sample taken for sequencing was memory CD4+ T cells sorted from blood. Subset described: CD45RA-negative fraction. CDR3 nucleotide sequence: TGTGCCAGCAGTTACGTAAGGACAGGGGACTATGGCTACACCTTC. The encoded protein is CASSYVRTGDYGYTF.